These 2 T cell receptor beta chains were sequenced from one sample in a study of vaccination effects on CD4 cells after COVID-19 (dated by TCRdb to between 2020 and 2023). Library prep was done by the immunoSEQ multiplex PCR assay. TCRdb provides this immuneACCESS table in a form limited to in-frame rearrangements. Some clones are lacking; in checked studies, under half of them reflect an unresolved V gene, and why the rest are absent is not known. The sample contains about 79,000 clones, roughly 80% of them found a single time. Roughly 1.7% of the sample is in the top ten clones. Their target antigens are unknown. The ViraFEST assay stimulated PBMC with viral peptide pools and then used TCR sequencing to identify antigen-specific CD4+ T cell clonotypes by expansion. After more than 9 days of culture, CD4+ T cells were isolated with the EasySep CD4+ T cell isolation kit. Here the sequenced sample was CD4+ T cells from PBMCs cultured with HCoV-229E spike peptides, taken before COVID-19 vaccination. The cell subset or site label, as the study defines it: HCoV-229E spike overlapping peptide pool stimulation. The receptors originated from a human donor who received a COVID-19 vaccine.

V usage is TRBV3-1 (or the pseudogene TRBV3-2) and J usage is TRBJ2-3; D is unresolved. CDR3 length: 15 residues. The V gene's germline CDR1 is LGHDT and CDR2 YNNKEL (reference sequence). Trimming removed 1 base from V and 0 bases from J, with 8 bases in between. CDR3 sequence: CASSQGFPSTDTQYF. The CDR3 bases are TGTGCCAGCAGCCAAGGATTTCCCAGCACAGATACGCAGTATTTT.

The chain combines TRBV11-2 with TRBJ1-1, with a tentative D call TRBD1 (5 bases). The V end was cut by 11 bases, the J end by 0 bases, with 13 bases between. The CDR3 totals 13 residues. Germline V gene sequence: CDR1 SGHAT, CDR2 FQNNGV. For the CDR3, the DNA is TGTGCCGGTGCGGGGGATATGAACACTGAAGCTTTCTTT. Protein product: CAGAGDMNTEAFF.